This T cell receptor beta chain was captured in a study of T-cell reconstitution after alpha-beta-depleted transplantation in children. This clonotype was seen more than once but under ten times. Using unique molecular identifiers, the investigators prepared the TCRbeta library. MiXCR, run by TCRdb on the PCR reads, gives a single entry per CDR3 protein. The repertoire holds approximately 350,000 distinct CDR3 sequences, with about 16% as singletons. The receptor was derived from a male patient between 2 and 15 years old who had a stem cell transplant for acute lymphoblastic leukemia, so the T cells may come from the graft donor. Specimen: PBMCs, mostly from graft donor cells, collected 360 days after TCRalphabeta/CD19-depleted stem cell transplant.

This CDR3 reads CASSPIAGELFF. The CDR3 DNA sequence: TGCGCCAGCAGCCCGATCGCCGGGGAGCTGTTTTTT. The J gene is TRBJ2-2, the V gene TRBV4-1; D unclear. The V and J ends lost 4 bases and 6 bases respectively, with 6 bases between them. Germline lookup yields CDR1 MGHRA and CDR2 YSYEKL. This CDR3 region has 12 residues.